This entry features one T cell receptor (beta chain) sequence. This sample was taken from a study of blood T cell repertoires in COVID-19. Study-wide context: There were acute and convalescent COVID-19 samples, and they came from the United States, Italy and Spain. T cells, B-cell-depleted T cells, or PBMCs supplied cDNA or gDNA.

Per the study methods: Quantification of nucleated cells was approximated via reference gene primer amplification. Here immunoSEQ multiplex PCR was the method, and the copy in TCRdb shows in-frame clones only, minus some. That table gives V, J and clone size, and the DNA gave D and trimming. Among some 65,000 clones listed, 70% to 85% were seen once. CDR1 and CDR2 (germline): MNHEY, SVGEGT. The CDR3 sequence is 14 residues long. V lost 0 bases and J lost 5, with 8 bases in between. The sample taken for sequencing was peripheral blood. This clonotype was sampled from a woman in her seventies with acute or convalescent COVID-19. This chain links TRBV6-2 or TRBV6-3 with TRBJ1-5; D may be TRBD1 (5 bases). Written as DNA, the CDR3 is TGTGCCAGCAGTTACTCGTGGGGGGATCAGCCCCAGCATTTT. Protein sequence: CASSYSWGDQPQHF.